These 21 T cell receptor beta chains were sequenced from one sample in a study of blood T cell repertoires in COVID-19. The repertoire was sequenced with immunoSEQ multiplex PCR; TCRdb's copy has only in-frame clones and lacks some. The sample includes around 240,000 clones, just under 90% of them seen just once. The specimen sequenced was PBMCs or T cells enriched from blood (not recorded which). These TCRs come from a man aged 50 to 59 who had been exposed to COVID-19.

This clone came up a few times. The rearrangement links TRBV5-4 to TRBJ1-4; 9 nucleotides match TRBD1. With V trimmed by 2 bases and J by 4 bases, 3 bases remained unmatched. This CDR3 has 15 amino acids. Germline CDR1 reads SGHNT; CDR2 reads YYREEE (reference sequence). This CDR3 reads CASSLQGAVNEKLFF. CDR3 coding DNA: TGTGCCAGCAGCTTACAGGGGGCGGTTAATGAAAAACTGTTTTTT.

V gene TRBV5-1 combines with J gene TRBJ1-2; 9 bases match TRBD1. Per the germline V gene, CDR1 is SGHRS and CDR2 is YFSETQ. The CDR3 has 15 amino acids. Unmatched junction bases numbered 9, after V lost 2 bases and J lost 7 bases. CDR3 coding DNA: TGCGCCAGCAGCTTCTTGGGACAGGGAAGAACTGGCTACACCTTC. Protein product: CASSFLGQGRTGYTF. The full variable domain, completed using reference TRBV5-1 and TRBJ1-2, is KAGVTQTPRYLIKTRGQQVTLSCSPISGHRSVSWYQQTPGQGLQFLFEYFSETQRNKGNFPGRFSGRQFSNSRSEMNVSTLELGDSALYLCASSFLGQGRTGYTFGSGTRLTVV.

V and J are TRBV4-2 and TRBJ2-3, with 10 bases lining up with TRBD2. Germline values: CDR1 LGHNA, CDR2 YNFKEQ. Trimming took 0 bases from V and 4 from J; bases not matched to a gene: 4. CDR3 length equals 16 residues. The CDR3 DNA reads TGTGCCAGCAGCCAAGAGGGACTAGCGTTCCCAGATACGCAGTATTTT. This gives the protein CASSQEGLAFPDTQYF.

A few counts support this clone. This chain joins TRBV7-3 and TRBJ2-1; no clear D gene. V was clipped by 5 bases and J by 9 bases, with 14 bases between them. The CDR3 is made up of 13 amino acids. Germline CDR1 reads SGHTA; CDR2 reads FQGTGA. CDR3 in amino acids: CASSPGGVSEQFF. CDR3 bases: TGTGCCAGCAGCCCGGGTGGAGTGAGTGAGCAGTTCTTC.

This chain joins TRBV18 and TRBJ2-1, with D perhaps TRBD1 (6 bases). Trimming left V 6 bases short and J 14 bases short, with 17 bases between. The CDR3 spans 12 residues. Germline V gene data show CDR1 as KGHSH and CDR2 as LQKENI. CDR3 coding DNA: TGTGCCAGCTCCCAAATACAGGGTTTTGAGTTCTTC. It encodes CASSQIQGFEFF.

This clone has a handful of counts. The chain carries TRBV5-1 and TRBJ1-6, with 7 nucleotides matching TRBD1. The CDR3 extends over 14 amino acids. With V trimmed by 2 bases and J by 10 bases, 6 bases remained unmatched. From germline, CDR1 is SGHRS and CDR2 YFSETQ. CDR3 DNA: TGCGCCAGCAGCTTTAATAACAGGGGATCACCCCTCCACTTT. It translates to CASSFNNRGSPLHF.

The chain recombines TRBV9 with TRBJ1-1; 11 bases are a match to TRBD1. J gave up 6 bases and V 4 bases, and 8 bases lay outside the gene matches. Germline CDR1 reads SGDLS; CDR2 reads YYNGEE. The CDR3 has 15 amino acids. This CDR3 is CASSFAGGQGAEAFF. Written as DNA, the CDR3 is TGTGCCAGCAGCTTCGCTGGGGGACAGGGGGCTGAAGCTTTCTTT.

The rearrangement links TRBV5-1 to TRBJ2-1; D might be TRBD1 (6 bases). The CDR3 contains 12 residues. The germline V gene has CDR1 SGHRS and CDR2 YFSETQ. V was trimmed by 3 bases and J by 9 bases, leaving 10 bases between them. The CDR3 DNA reads as TGCGCCAGCAGCTGGCAAGGGGGTGAGCAGTTCTTC. Its protein product is CASSWQGGEQFF.

The table lists this clone with a count of one. The chain has TRBV19 and TRBJ1-3; D is uncertain. This CDR3 comprises 16 residues. Germline values: CDR1 LNHDA, CDR2 SQIVND (reference sequence). V was clipped by 3 bases and J by 0 bases, with 12 bases between them. The CDR3 coding sequence is TGTGCCAGTAGTATGCGGGAGTCGCACTCTGGAAACACCATATATTTT. It yields the protein CASSMRESHSGNTIYF. Full variable domain (outside the CDR3, taken from reference TRBV19 and TRBJ1-3): DGGITQSPKYLFRKEGQNVTLSCEQNLNHDAMYWYRQDPGQGLRLIYYSQIVNDFQKGDIAEGYSVSREKKESFPLTVTSAQKNPTAFYLCASSMRESHSGNTIYFGEGSWLTVV.

CDR3 bases: TGTGCCAGCTCACCCGGACAAACTTATGGCTACACCTTC. This sequence encodes CASSPGQTYGYTF. The chain has TRBV18 and TRBJ1-2; the D gene is possibly TRBD1 (5 bases). The CDR3 has 13 amino acids. CDR1 KGHSH and CDR2 LQKENI come from the germline V gene. V lost 3 bases and J 5 bases, leaving 10 bases between the germline ends.

The V and J genes are TRBV2 and TRBJ1-1, with TRBD1 identical over 7 bases. Germline V lookup: CDR1 SNHLY, CDR2 FYNNEI. There are 14 residues in the CDR3. Losses at the gene ends were 3 bases for V and 5 bases for J; bases not matched to a gene: 6. This CDR3 reads CASSELTGQTEAFF. DNA of the CDR3: TGTGCCAGCAGTGAGCTGACAGGGCAGACTGAAGCTTTCTTT.

This clone showed up just once. This sequence joins TRBV18 and TRBJ1-3; 7 bases agree with TRBD1. Germline assignment: CDR1 KGHSH and CDR2 LQKENI. V shed 6 bases and J 0 bases; nucleotides not matched to a gene: 8. The CDR3 length is 16 residues. CDR3 in DNA: TGTGCCAGCTCGCTCGCGTCAGGGGGCTCTGGAAACACCATATATTTT. This encodes CASSLASGGSGNTIYF. The complete variable domain, with remaining parts taken from reference TRBV18 and TRBJ1-3, reads NAGVMQNPRHLVRRRGQEARLRCSPMKGHSHVYWYRQLPEEGLKFMVYLQKENIIDESGMPKERFSAEFPKEGPSILRIQQVVRGDSAAYFCASSLASGGSGNTIYFGEGSWLTVV.

The rearrangement links TRBV7-9 to TRBJ1-1; D possibly corresponds to TRBD1 (5 bases). CDR1 and CDR2 from the germline V gene are SEHNR and FQNEAQ (reference sequence). The V end was cut by 5 bases, the J end by 4 bases, with 11 bases between. CDR3 length: 13 amino acids. The CDR3, as DNA: TGTGCCAGCAGCATAACGGGGGGCACTGAAGCTTTCTTT. Protein product: CASSITGGTEAFF.

The genes are TRBV24-1 and TRBJ1-5, with TRBD1 matching 12 bases. V trimming: 4 bases; J trimming: 3 bases; junction bases outside the gene matches: 6. In germline, CDR1 is KGHDR, CDR2 SFDVKD. The CDR3 consists of 17 residues. DNA of the CDR3: TGTGCCACCAGTGAACCCGGGACAGGGGGCATCAATCAGCCCCAGCATTTT. It encodes CATSEPGTGGINQPQHF.

This chain uses TRBV24-1 with TRBJ2-1; 10 bases align to TRBD1. V lost 0 bases, J lost 6 bases, and 10 bases stayed unmatched. The CDR3 loop spans 18 amino acids. Germline CDR1 and CDR2: KGHDR and SFDVKD. In nucleotides, the CDR3 is TGTGCCACCAGTGATTTGAAACCTTGGGACAGGGGCTGCAATGAGCAGTTCTTC. It codes for CATSDLKPWDRGCNEQFF.

This rearrangement joins TRBV5-4 to TRBJ1-1; the D gene is possibly TRBD1 (6 bases). The V and J ends lost 4 bases and 1 base respectively, with 14 bases between them. The CDR3 extends over 15 amino acids. Per the germline V gene, CDR1 is SGHNT and CDR2 is YYREEE (reference sequence). CDR3 protein: CASSGGGASNTEAFF. CDR3 DNA sequence: TGTGCCAGCAGCGGTGGGGGGGCATCGAACACTGAAGCTTTCTTT.

The chain recombines TRBV18 with TRBJ1-2; 7 nucleotides align to TRBD1. Trimming at V came to 3 bases and at J to 0 bases, leaving 4 bases not matched to a gene. Looked up from germline, CDR1 is KGHSH and CDR2 is LQKENI. This CDR3 is 15 amino acids long. The CDR3 DNA sequence: TGTGCCAGCTCACCCGACAGGGAAGCTAACTATGGCTACACCTTC. Amino acid sequence: CASSPDREANYGYTF.

V and J are TRBV9 and TRBJ2-2; TRBD1 is a possible D gene (6 bases). This CDR3 spans 13 amino acids. CDR1 SGDLS and CDR2 YYNGEE come from the germline V gene. Trimming shortened V by 6 bases and J by 4 bases, and 10 bases separated the two germline ends. This CDR3 reads CASTDRPTGELFF. CDR3 DNA: TGTGCCAGCACGGACAGACCCACCGGGGAGCTGTTTTTT.

The CDR3 nucleotides read TGTGCCAGCAGCTTTGACAACCCCACGGGAAACACCATATATTTT. The encoded protein is CASSFDNPTGNTIYF. This chain uses TRBV5-4 with TRBJ1-3; D is undetermined. The germline V gene has CDR1 SGHNT and CDR2 YYREEE (reference sequence). CDR3 length equals 15 residues. Trimming removed 2 bases from V and 4 bases from J, with 13 bases in between.

The chain combines TRBV28 with TRBJ1-3; D is uncertain. The CDR3 length is 15 residues. V was clipped by 1 base and J by 4 bases, with 11 bases between them. Per the germline V gene, CDR1 is MDHEN and CDR2 is SYDVKM. The CDR3 DNA follows: TGTGCCAGCAGTTTATACGGGGAGTTCGGAAACACCATATATTTT. This encodes CASSLYGEFGNTIYF.

The chain is built from TRBV27 and TRBJ1-4; weak D call: TRBD1 (5 bases). V shed 5 bases and J shed 0 bases, with 22 bases lying between them. Germline V CDR1 and CDR2: MNHEY, SMNVEV (reference sequence). The CDR3 extends over 19 amino acids. The CDR3 here is CASSTLRGHPFATNEKLFF. The CDR3 DNA follows: TGTGCCAGCAGTACCCTTAGAGGACACCCGTTTGCAACTAATGAAAAACTGTTTTTT. The full variable domain, in which reference TRBV27 and TRBJ1-4 provide the parts outside the CDR3, is EAQVTQNPRYLITVTGKKLTVTCSQNMNHEYMSWYRQDPGLGLRQIYYSMNVEVTDKGDVPEGYKVSRKEKRNFPLILESPSPNQTSLYFCASSTLRGHPFATNEKLFFGSGTQLSVL.